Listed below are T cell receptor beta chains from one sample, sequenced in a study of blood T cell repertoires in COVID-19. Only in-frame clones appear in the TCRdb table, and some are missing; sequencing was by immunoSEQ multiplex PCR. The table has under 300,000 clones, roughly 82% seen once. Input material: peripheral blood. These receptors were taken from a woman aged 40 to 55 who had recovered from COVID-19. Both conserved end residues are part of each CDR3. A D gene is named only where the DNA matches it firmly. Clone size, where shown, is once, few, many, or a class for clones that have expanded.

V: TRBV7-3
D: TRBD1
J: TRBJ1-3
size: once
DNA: TGTGCCAGCAGCTCCGCGCCCGGGACAGGGGCCACCATATATTTT
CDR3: CASSSAPGTGATIYF

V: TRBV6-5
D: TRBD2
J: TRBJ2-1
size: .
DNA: TGTGCCAGCTCGAGCGGGGGCCAATACAATGAGCAGTTCTTC
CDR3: CASSSGGQYNEQFF

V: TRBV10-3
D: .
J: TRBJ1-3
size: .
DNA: TGTGCCATCGGACCGGGAGACTCTGGAAACACCATATATTTT
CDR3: CAIGPGDSGNTIYF

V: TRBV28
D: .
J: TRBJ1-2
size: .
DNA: TGTGCCAGCAGTCCTTCGTCAGGGGTCAATGGCTACACCTTC
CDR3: CASSPSSGVNGYTF

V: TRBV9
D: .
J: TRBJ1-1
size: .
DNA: TGTGCCAGCAGCTCTGGGGGGGCCACCGCCACTGAAGCTTTCTTT
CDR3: CASSSGGATATEAFF

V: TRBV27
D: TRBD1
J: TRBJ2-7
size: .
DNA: TGTGCCAGCAGTTTATCGGGTGGACAGGGGGCGGGCGAGCAGTACTTC
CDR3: CASSLSGGQGAGEQYF

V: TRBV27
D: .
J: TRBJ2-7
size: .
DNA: TGTGCCAGCAGTCCACGGACTGGCGAGCAGTACTTC
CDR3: CASSPRTGEQYF

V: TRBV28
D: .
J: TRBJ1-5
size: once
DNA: TGTGCCAGCATCGGTAGCAATCAGCCCCAGCATTTT
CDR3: CASIGSNQPQHF

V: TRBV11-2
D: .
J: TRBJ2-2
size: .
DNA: TGTGCCAGCAGCTTACGGGGTGACACCGGGGAGCTGTTTTTT
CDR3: CASSLRGDTGELFF

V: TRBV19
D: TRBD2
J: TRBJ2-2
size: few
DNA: TGTGCCAGTAAGCGGGGGGGCCTCACCGGGGAGCTGTTTTTT
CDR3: CASKRGGLTGELFF

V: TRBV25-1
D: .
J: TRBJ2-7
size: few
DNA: TGTGCCAGCAGTGTCCCCGGGGGGCTAGAGCAGTACTTC
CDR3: CASSVPGGLEQYF

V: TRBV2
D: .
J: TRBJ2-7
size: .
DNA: TGTGCCAGCAGTGATGTGCGGTTCGGCCCCTACGAGCAGTACTTC
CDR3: CASSDVRFGPYEQYF

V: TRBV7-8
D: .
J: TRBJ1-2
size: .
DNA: TGTGCCAGCAGCGCCCGACAGGATGGGGCTAACTATGGCTACACCTTC
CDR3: CASSARQDGANYGYTF

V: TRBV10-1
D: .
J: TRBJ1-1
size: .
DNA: TGCGCCAGCAGTGCGAACAGATACACTGAAGCTTTCTTT
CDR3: CASSANRYTEAFF

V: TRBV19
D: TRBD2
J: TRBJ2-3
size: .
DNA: TGTGCCAGTAGTCGAAAACTAGCGGGGGGCACTTATACGCAGTATTTT
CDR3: CASSRKLAGGTYTQYF

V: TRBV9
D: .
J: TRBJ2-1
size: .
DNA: TGTGCCAGCAGCGTAGACACATATCCCTACAATGAGCAGTTCTTC
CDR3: CASSVDTYPYNEQFF

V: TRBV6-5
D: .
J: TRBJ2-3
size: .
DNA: TGTGCCAGCAGTTTAGGGGTTTCTGTCACAGATACGCAGTATTTT
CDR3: CASSLGVSVTDTQYF

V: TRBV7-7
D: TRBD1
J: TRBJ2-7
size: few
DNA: TGTGCTAGCAGCCGTGGACAGGGGGCGTCCTACGAGCAGTACTTC
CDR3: CASSRGQGASYEQYF

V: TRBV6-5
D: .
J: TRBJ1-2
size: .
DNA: TGTGCCAGCAGCCTCGGGATGGGCCGCTACACCTTC
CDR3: CASSLGMGRYTF

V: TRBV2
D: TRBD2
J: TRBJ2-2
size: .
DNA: TGTGCCAGCAGAATACTAGCGGGGGGCACCGGGGAGCTGTTTTTT
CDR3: CASRILAGGTGELFF

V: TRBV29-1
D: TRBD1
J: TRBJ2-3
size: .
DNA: TGCAGCGTTGAAGATCCCCGAGGGACAGGCTCGGGCACAGATACGCAGTATTTT
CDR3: CSVEDPRGTGSGTDTQYF

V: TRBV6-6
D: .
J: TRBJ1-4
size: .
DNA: TGTGCCAGCAGTAAGAAACAGGGACCCCATGAAAAACTGTTTTTT
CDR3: CASSKKQGPHEKLFF

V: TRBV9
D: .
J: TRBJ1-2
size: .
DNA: TGTGCCAGCAGCGTAGTGGAAGGGAGCTATGGCTACACCTTC
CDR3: CASSVVEGSYGYTF

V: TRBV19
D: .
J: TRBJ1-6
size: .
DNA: TGTGCCAGTTCCAACAGGGAACCTAATTCACCCCTCCACTTT
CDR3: CASSNREPNSPLHF

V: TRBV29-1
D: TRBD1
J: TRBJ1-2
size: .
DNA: TGCAGCGTTGAGGAGGACAGGGGGCGTTTCTCAGGCTATGGCTACACCTTC
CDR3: CSVEEDRGRFSGYGYTF

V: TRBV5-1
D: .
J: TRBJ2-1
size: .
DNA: TGCGCCAGCAGCTTGGGTCTAATCAATGAGCAGTTCTTC
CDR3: CASSLGLINEQFF

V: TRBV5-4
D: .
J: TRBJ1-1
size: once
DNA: TGTGCCAGCAGCCTTCCAGGCGCCGCGGGCACTGAAGCTTTCTTT
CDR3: CASSLPGAAGTEAFF

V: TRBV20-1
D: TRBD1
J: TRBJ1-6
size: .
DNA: TGCAGTGCTAGTAGACAGGGGGCTTGGGATTCACCCCTCCACTTT
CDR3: CSASRQGAWDSPLHF

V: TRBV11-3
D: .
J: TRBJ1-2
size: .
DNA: TGTGCCAGCAGCTCATCACGCGCGGGGGGAGGCTACACCTTC
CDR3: CASSSSRAGGGYTF

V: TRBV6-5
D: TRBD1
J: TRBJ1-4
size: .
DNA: TGTGCCAGCGGCCGGGACAGTGGAGCTAATGAAAAACTGTTTTTT
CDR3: CASGRDSGANEKLFF

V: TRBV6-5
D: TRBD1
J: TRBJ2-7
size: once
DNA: TGTGCCAGCAGTTACGGTGGGACAGGGACATACGAGCAGTACTTC
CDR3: CASSYGGTGTYEQYF

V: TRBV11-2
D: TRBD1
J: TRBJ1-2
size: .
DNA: TGTGCCAGCAGCCGTCCGGGACAGACCCATGGCTACACCTTC
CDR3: CASSRPGQTHGYTF

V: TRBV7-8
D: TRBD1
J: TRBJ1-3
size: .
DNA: TGTGCCAGCAGCCGCCGGACAGGGGAGTCTGGAAACACCATATATTTT
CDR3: CASSRRTGESGNTIYF

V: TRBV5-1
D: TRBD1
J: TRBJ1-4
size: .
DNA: TGCGCCAGCAGGGGGACAGTGAATGAAAAACTGTTTTTT
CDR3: CASRGTVNEKLFF

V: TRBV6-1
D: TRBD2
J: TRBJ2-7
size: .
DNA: TGTGCCAGCAGTGAAAACATGGGACTAGCGGGGGAGAACTACGAGCAGTACTTC
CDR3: CASSENMGLAGENYEQYF

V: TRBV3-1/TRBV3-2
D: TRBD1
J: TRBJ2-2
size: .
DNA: TGTGCCAGCAGCCCGACAGGGATCACCGGGGAGCTGTTTTTT
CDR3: CASSPTGITGELFF

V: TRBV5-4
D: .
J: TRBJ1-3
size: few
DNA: TGTGCCAGCAGCTTGGGGTCGGGGGTCGGTGGAAACACCATATATTTT
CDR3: CASSLGSGVGGNTIYF

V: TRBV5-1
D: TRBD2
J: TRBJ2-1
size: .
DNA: TGCGCCAGCAGCTTGCACACCCCAGGGACTATAGTAGGGGAGCAGTTCTTC
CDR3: CASSLHTPGTIVGEQFF

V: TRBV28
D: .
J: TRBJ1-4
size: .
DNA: TGTGCCAGCAGGGGTCTGGGGGCAGCTAATGAAAAACTGTTTTTT
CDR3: CASRGLGAANEKLFF

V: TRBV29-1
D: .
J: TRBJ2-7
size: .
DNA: TGCAGCGTCGGAACTAGCTACGAGCAGTACTTC
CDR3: CSVGTSYEQYF

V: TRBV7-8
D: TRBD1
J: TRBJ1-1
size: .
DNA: TGTGCCAGCAGCTTTACACAGGGGTCCGGAGCTTTCTTT
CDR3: CASSFTQGSGAFF

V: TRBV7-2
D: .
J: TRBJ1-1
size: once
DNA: TGTGCCAGCAGCTTGAACAGGGTGAACACTGAAGCTTTCTTT
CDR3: CASSLNRVNTEAFF

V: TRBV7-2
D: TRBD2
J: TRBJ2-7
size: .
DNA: TGTGCCAGCAGCAAGGGCGGCGGGGGGCTCTACGAGCAGTACTTC
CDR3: CASSKGGGGLYEQYF

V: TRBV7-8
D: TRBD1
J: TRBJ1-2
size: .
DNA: TGTGCCAGCAGCATAGGGGGCGCAAGGGGTGGCTACACCTTC
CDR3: CASSIGGARGGYTF

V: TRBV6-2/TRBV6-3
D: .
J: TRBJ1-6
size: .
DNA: TGTGCCAGCAGTTACGGGGGGGGGACCAGCTCCTATAATTCACCCCTCCACTTT
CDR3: CASSYGGGTSSYNSPLHF

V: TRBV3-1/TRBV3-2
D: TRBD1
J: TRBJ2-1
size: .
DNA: TGTGCCAGCAGCCGAAGACGGGGACAGGTAGAGTTCTTC
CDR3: CASSRRRGQVEFF

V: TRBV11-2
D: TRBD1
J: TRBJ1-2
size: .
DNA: TGTGCCAGCAGTGAAGAGCCCGGGACAGCCTATGGCTACACCTTC
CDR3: CASSEEPGTAYGYTF

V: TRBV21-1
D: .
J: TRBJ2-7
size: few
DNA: TGTGCCAGCAGCTCTTGGACACAACAGAGAGATCTACACTACGAGCAGTACTTC
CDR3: CASSSWTQQRDLHYEQYF

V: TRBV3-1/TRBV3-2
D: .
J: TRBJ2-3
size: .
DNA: TGTGCCAGCAGCCAACTGGGACACACAGATACGCAGTATTTT
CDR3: CASSQLGHTDTQYF

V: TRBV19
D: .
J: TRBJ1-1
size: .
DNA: TGTGCCAGTAAGGAGGGGAGGGACACTGAAGCTTTCTTT
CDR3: CASKEGRDTEAFF